This T cell receptor beta chain was found in a study of cytomegalovirus exposure and HLA in healthy donors (dated by TCRdb to about 2017). As for the study more broadly: According to an earlier analysis of several hundred of the donors, about 179 million T cells yielded 90 million to 130 million unique TCR beta sequences and more than 250 Gb of sequence data. An early release that covered about 600 HLA-typed donors contained approximately 290 gigabases of sequencing data and 75 million to 100 million unique TCR sequences. Of the 300 to 450 genotyped donors, around 81% fell in the genetic ancestry cluster associated with self-reported Caucasian donors. The study aimed to test whether cataloging public T cell receptors could reveal signatures of past pathogen exposure. The study used immunosequencing to profile the T cell repertoires of several hundred subjects and linked those repertoires to cytomegalovirus serostatus. A separate validation cohort of 90 to 150 different subjects was used in addition to the 666-subject first cohort. To predict cytomegalovirus infection status, the study combined high-throughput TCR immunosequencing, statistical association of individual TCRs with disease status, and machine learning. A later analysis re-analyzed previously published TCR beta repertoires from 666 donors and added high-resolution HLA genotyping to study TCR occurrence patterns. Rather than using new phenotypic data, the later analysis identified candidate immune exposures from TCR beta sequences and from how often those sequences occurred across donors. An earlier analysis of 587 of the donors used high-throughput TCR beta sequencing to judge whether each TCR beta V gene segment behaved as functional or pseudogenic. Donor age, sex, ethnicity and CMV serostatus were collected together with the repertoire data. Genome-wide SNP genotypes for about 55% of the roughly 670 donors were used in a later genetic analysis, which treated that subset as a discovery cohort. All discovery cohort repertoires had been generated using a single sequencing platform. HLA typing included class I and class II loci at four-digit resolution. Typing coverage varied by locus: roughly 629-640 donors for A, B, C, DRB1 and DQB1; more than 500 for DQA1; around 570 for DPA1; more than 450 for DPB1. Four or five DR-DQ haplotypes were treated as single units for association and clustering because of strong linkage in the cohort. On average, roughly 240,000 unique TCR beta nucleotide sequences were sequenced per donor among several hundred genotyped donors of the cohort, with about 19% of those sequences being non-productive.

What the research found in general, with its limitations: In a later genetic analysis, fewer N-insertions in productive TCRs were reported among donors in an Asian-associated ancestry cluster than the roughly 670-donor mean. Roughly uniform sequencing depth across donors was assumed in presence/absence analyses, although this assumption may not hold. In a later analysis, most CMV-associated TCR beta chains were found to appear HLA-restricted, with HLA associations seemingly driven largely by CMV exposure. A further reported finding was that TCR beta sequences accurately predicted the HLA-A and HLA-B alleles for most subjects in the first cohort. HLA typing was unavailable for some donors at each locus, so association tests used only the typed subset. In this cohort, only TCR beta chains were sequenced, and detectable features were limited by the absence of alpha or paired-chain data. In both the original and validation cohorts, the classifier was reported to diagnose cytomegalovirus status with high specificity and sensitivity. Some 16 rarely observed V segments, including chromosome 9 orphons, were excluded from the earlier analysis of about 610 of the donors because counts were too low. An earlier analysis of approximately 590 of the donors showed that most TCR beta V segments appeared in productive rearrangements either about 87% or about 30% of the time, which broadly matched IMGT annotations. A total of 150 or so TCR beta chains were listed by the study as associated with cytomegalovirus. Most TCR sequences were observed very rarely across donors, whereas some public TCRs were present in many individuals. In a later analysis, the rate of TCR association differed among HLA loci, with DRB1 alleles having the most associated TCRs and HLA-C alleles having the fewest. Correlated functional status among segregating V segments might be attributable to linkage disequilibrium, but an unknown experimental factor could not be ruled out. Three of the identified cytomegalovirus-associated TCR beta chains were confirmed in vitro to be specific for cytomegalovirus antigens. Immune exposure information for the cohort was limited to CMV serostatus. The authors suggested that the approach could potentially be extended to other disease states and immunological phenotypes. Assigning TCR associations to individual alleles was difficult when HLA alleles, especially DR and DQ, strongly co-occurred. The sequencing pipeline was judged likely to have produced a cluster of highly shared sequence variants as a technical artifact. Several of the top co-occurrence clusters appeared to be linked to parvovirus B19, influenza, CMV and Epstein-Barr virus, according to a later analysis. In a later genetic analysis, a missense DCLRE1C variant was associated with V-gene and J-gene trimming of TCR beta chains, and the association was replicated in an independent cohort. In a later analysis, around 17,000 TCR beta sequences were associated with specific HLA alleles at a false discovery rate of 0.05. In a later analysis, HLA-associated TCR beta chains showed more clonal expansion and lower generation probabilities than non-associated chains that were equally common.

Library preparation was by the immunoSEQ multiplex PCR assay. The multiplex PCR relied on a mix of 60 forward primers for TCR Vbeta segments and 13 reverse primers for TCR Jbeta segments. The CDR3 region of rearranged TCR beta genes was amplified from genomic DNA with a multiplex PCR assay. On the Illumina HiSeq System, the amplified TCR beta libraries were sequenced as 87-base-pair reads. The study's processing was this. A later analysis tallied tens of millions of unique TCR beta chains across the 610 or so repertoires, and about 10 million of those chains were shared by two or more donors. A nearest-neighbor algorithm error-corrected the raw reads and collapsed the reads into unique sequences, merging closely related sequences to remove PCR and sequencing errors. Alignment of CDR3 sequences to IMGT reference sequences was used to assign V, D and J gene segments. For a sequence to be retained, a match of at least six nucleotides to both a V gene segment and a J gene segment was required. A rearrangement was called productive if the CDR3 had no stop codons and remained in frame with V and J, and every other rearrangement was called non-productive. Following IMGT convention, CDR3 was defined as the stretch from the second conserved V-encoded cysteine to the conserved J-encoded phenylalanine. Sequences without an unambiguous match to a single V gene segment were excluded from the earlier analysis of approximately 600 of the donors. In an earlier analysis of a few hundred of the donors, V segments were called functional above 56.7% productive rearrangements and were called segregating when the between-donor standard deviation exceeded 5%. A statistical classification framework was developed to diagnose cytomegalovirus status using the catalog of TCR beta chain sequences. V and J gene assignment, in a later analysis, came from comparing TCR nucleotide sequences with IMGT/GENE-DB human TR gene sequences. In a later analysis, CDR3 sequences and most-parsimonious VDJ recombination scenarios were assigned using the TCRdist pipeline. In a later analysis, every TCR beta chain was defined by the combination of its CDR3 amino acid sequence and its V-gene family, and reads without a unique V-gene family were dropped. In a later analysis, nearly 600 highly shared, low-generation-probability nucleotide sequences were removed to address suspected cross-contamination and a sequencing artifact. In a later analysis, a clonal expansion index was calculated for each public chain from normalized within-repertoire ranks of inferred template counts. In a later analysis, generation probabilities were computed with a VDJ recombination model fitted to out-of-frame rearrangements, and the resulting probabilities were checked against IGoR. In a later analysis, hypergeometric tests were used to score TCR-TCR, TCR-HLA and TCR-CMV co-occurrence, with a repertoire-size bias correction applied to TCR pairs. In a later analysis, false discovery rates were estimated by permuting HLA or CMV assignments 20 times. In a later analysis, co-occurring TCRs were grouped with DBSCAN, and TCRdist sequence similarity was added when clustering was performed within HLA-allele-positive subsets. Co-occurrence clustering excluded repertoires with fewer than 30,000 or more than 120,000 public chains, plus five with anomalous nucleotide sharing. TCRdb took over this immuneACCESS table, retaining in-frame rearrangements with V and J assigned. Such tables are incomplete; in checked studies, under half of the missing clones stem from an unresolved V gene, and the remainder is unexplained. That table gives V, J and clone size, and the DNA gave D and trimming. The sample data list 150,000 or so clones, and roughly 75% of these were observed just once. The leading ten clones occupy about 11% of the sample.

The cohort comprised some 730 healthy bone marrow donors. At the time of sampling, all cohort members were nominally healthy, though unrecorded immune exposures were likely present. The donor tested CMV seropositive and was one of the 289 seropositive cohort members. Each donor provided a peripheral blood sample, and peripheral blood mononuclear cells were used for TCR beta sequencing. Genomic DNA extraction from the blood cell samples was performed with the Qiagen DNeasy Blood Extraction Kit. This clone showed up just a few times. No antigen is known for it. Per-base qualities were not stored, and no clone one base away is much larger. The sample comprised PBMCs. This receptor was obtained from a man between 18 and 35 years old in good health and CMV-seropositive.

The DNA reads as follows: TGTGCCAGCAGTGAAGCGAGATCACGGGGCTACGAGCAGTACTTC. This translates into CASSEARSRGYEQYF. This receptor chain uses TRBV2 and TRBJ2-7; a tentative D match to TRBD2 spans 5 bases. The CDR3 runs 15 amino acids, cysteine and phenylalanine included. Kept here is only the CDR3 DNA, which spans 45 bases and is read in frame from base 1. Reading the germline V gene gives CDR1 SNHLY and CDR2 FYNNEI. V sheds 0 bases and J sheds 3 bases, leaving 12 bases between their ends.